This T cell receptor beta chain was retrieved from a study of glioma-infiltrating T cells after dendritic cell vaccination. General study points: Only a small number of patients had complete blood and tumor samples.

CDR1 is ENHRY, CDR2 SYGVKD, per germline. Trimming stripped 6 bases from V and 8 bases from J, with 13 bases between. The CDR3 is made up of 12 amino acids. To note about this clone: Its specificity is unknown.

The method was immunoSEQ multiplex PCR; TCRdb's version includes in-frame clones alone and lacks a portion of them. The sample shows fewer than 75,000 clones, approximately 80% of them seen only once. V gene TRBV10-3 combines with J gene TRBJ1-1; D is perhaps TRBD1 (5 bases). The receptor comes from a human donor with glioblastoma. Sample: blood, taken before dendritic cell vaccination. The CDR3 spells CAIREGGGEAFF. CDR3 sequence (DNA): TGTGCCATCAGAGAAGGCGGGGGGGAAGCTTTCTTT.